This TCR beta chain emerged from a study of T-cell reconstitution after alpha-beta-depleted transplantation in children. Study-wide findings and caveats: The high TCRbeta diversity at day 60 in some patients came from surviving recipient T cells and thymic progenitors. Most T-cell counts and diversity one year after the transplant came from T cells that were newly produced. About two months after transplant, alpha-beta T cells reportedly came from several hundred expanded graft clones.

From germline, CDR1 is LNHNV and CDR2 YYDKDF (reference sequence). The CDR3 runs 19 residues. The ends were cut back, 2 bases at V and 3 bases at J, with 20 bases in the middle. This sample's TCRbeta library carried unique molecular identifier barcodes. TCRdb re-called the PCR reads with MiXCR, one entry per CDR3 protein. This sample has roughly 420,000 distinct CDR3 sequences, with under 20% found just once. In its sample, this clonotype was seen a few times. Its antigen remains unidentified. This receptor was obtained from a boy less than two years old who had a stem cell transplant for Wiskott-Aldrich syndrome, so the T cells may come from the graft donor. The sequences come from PBMCs, mostly from graft donor cells, collected 360 days after TCRalphabeta/CD19-depleted stem cell transplant. The chain employs TRBV15 and TRBJ2-6, with D unresolved. The CDR3 bases are TGTGCCACCAGCAGACCAGACACCACCCTTAGTGATGGGGCCAACGTCCTGACTTTC. Translating gives CATSRPDTTLSDGANVLTF. Together with reference TRBV15 and TRBJ2-6, the CDR3 gives the full variable domain: DAMVIQNPRYQVTQFGKPVTLSCSQTLNHNVMYWYQQKSSQAPKLLFHYYDKDFNNEADTPDNFQSRRPNTSFCFLDIRSPGLGDTAMYLCATSRPDTTLSDGANVLTFGAGSRLTVL.